One and the same sample provided the 23 T cell receptor beta chains below, sequenced in a study of T cells in Graves' hyperthyroidism and ophthalmopathy. Amplified TCR beta CDR3 regions derived from RNA transcripts. TCR CDR3 regions were first amplified by RT-PCR with HTBI primers. TCRdb passed the multiplex PCR reads through MiXCR, listing each CDR3 protein once. Of fewer than 850,000 distinct CDR3 sequences in the sample, roughly a sixth were seen once. Sample: blood. The origin of the receptors is a man aged 50 to 60 with Graves' hyperthyroidism.

This clonotype was detected ten times or more. The J gene is TRBJ2-2, the V gene TRBV6-1; D unresolved. Germline loops: CDR1 MNHNS, CDR2 SASEGT. Trimming pared 3 bases from V and 0 bases from J, leaving 8 bases between. The CDR3 is 15 residues long. Here the CDR3 reads CASSEDGTNTGELFF. The CDR3 DNA reads as TGTGCCAGCAGTGAGGACGGTACGAACACCGGGGAGCTGTTTTTT.

This clonotype was observed many times. The gene calls are TRBV6-2 or TRBV6-3 and TRBJ2-1; D is ambiguous. The CDR3 contains 15 residues. The germline gives CDR1 MNHEY, CDR2 SVGEGT. Deletions cut 6 bases from V and 4 bases from J, with 16 bases between. The CDR3 bases are TGTGCCAGCAGCCCTAGTGAGATATCTTACAATGAGCAGTTCTTC. This gives the protein CASSPSEISYNEQFF.

The chain carries TRBV20-1 and TRBJ2-1; 15 bases fit TRBD2. Germline loops: CDR1 DFQATT, CDR2 SNEGSKA (reference sequence). The CDR3 is 16 residues long. V was pared by 6 bases and J by 4 bases, with 7 bases of the junction left unmatched. CDR3 sequence (DNA): TGCAGTGCCGGGACTAGCGGGAGGACCTTTTACAATGAGCAGTTCTTC. Translation: CSAGTSGRTFYNEQFF.

The chain is built from TRBV12-3 or TRBV12-4 and TRBJ1-3; 9 bases are a match to TRBD1. J was trimmed by 0 bases and V by 4 bases; bases with no gene match: 4. The CDR3 loop spans 16 amino acids. As DNA, the CDR3 is TGTGCCAGCAGTTACGGGACAGGGAGCTCTGGAAACACCATATATTTT. Translation gives CASSYGTGSSGNTIYF.

This clonotype was seen ten or more times. The chain links TRBV27 to TRBJ1-2; no firm D call. Germline V gene lookup returns CDR1 MNHEY and CDR2 SMNVEV (reference sequence). The CDR3 sequence is 13 residues long. With 0 bases removed from V and 8 bases from J, the gap between germline ends came to 10 bases. The CDR3, as DNA: TGTGCCAGCAGTTTATCGAGGAGCCAAGGCTACACCTTC. Residues: CASSLSRSQGYTF.

The chain joins TRBV28 to TRBJ2-1; D gene ambiguous. There are 14 residues in the CDR3. Looked up from germline, CDR1 is MDHEN and CDR2 is SYDVKM. Trimming removed 6 bases at V and 2 bases at J, with 11 bases between. The DNA for the CDR3 is TGTGCCAGCAGGGTGGCAGGCCCCTACAATGAGCAGTTCTTC. Its protein product is CASRVAGPYNEQFF.

The chain is built from TRBV19 and TRBJ1-1; possibly TRBD1 for D (5 bases). The CDR3 is made up of 15 amino acids. V lost 7 bases to trimming and J lost 5 bases, with 20 bases between them. CDR1 LNHDA and CDR2 SQIVND come from the germline V gene (reference sequence). CDR3 bases: TGTGCCAGTATCCCCCAGGGAGGAGGAGTTACTGAAGCTTTCTTT. It translates to CASIPQGGGVTEAFF. Full variable domain (rest looked up from reference TRBV19 and TRBJ1-1): DGGITQSPKYLFRKEGQNVTLSCEQNLNHDAMYWYRQDPGQGLRLIYYSQIVNDFQKGDIAEGYSVSREKKESFPLTVTSAQKNPTAFYLCASIPQGGGVTEAFFGQGTRLTVV.

This clonotype came up many times. The chain is built from TRBV30 and TRBJ1-6; 8 positions match TRBD1. Germline assignment: CDR1 GTSNPN and CDR2 SVGIG (reference sequence). The CDR3 is made up of 13 amino acids. J gave up 5 bases and V 4 bases, and 1 base lay outside the gene matches. The CDR3 sequence: CAWTGQDNSPLHF. The CDR3 DNA reads TGTGCCTGGACGGGACAGGATAATTCACCCCTCCACTTT.

Remarks on this clonotype: A single base separates this from a much larger clone, so it may be a read error. V gene TRBV6-5 combines with J gene TRBJ2-5; D unclear. The CDR3 is made up of 11 amino acids. Germline CDR1 MNHEY, CDR2 SVGAGI. In DNA form, the CDR3 reads TGTGCCAGCAGTCACTCAGGTGCCCAGTACTTC. Residues: CASSHSGAQYF.

This clonotype was observed at least ten times. The gene calls are TRBV29-1 and TRBJ1-1; TRBD1 is a possible D gene (5 bases). Trimming took 3 bases from V and 3 from J, leaving 11 bases between them. The CDR3 is 13 residues long. Germline assignment: CDR1 SQVTM and CDR2 ANQGSEA. CDR3 in DNA: TGCAGCGTTGAGGTAGGGGCGGACACTGAAGCTTTCTTT. Its translation: CSVEVGADTEAFF.

This chain joins TRBV6-2 or TRBV6-3 and TRBJ2-1; the D gene could be TRBD1 or TRBD2 (5 bases each). V shed 5 bases and J shed 10 bases, with 18 bases lying between them. CDR1 is MNHEY and CDR2 is SVGEGT in the germline V gene. The CDR3 loop spans 14 amino acids. The CDR3 DNA reads as TGTGCCAGCAGTATGGGACCGTCCTTAGGCGAGCAGTTCTTC. Translating gives CASSMGPSLGEQFF.

V is TRBV6-1 and J is TRBJ2-3; 9 nucleotides match TRBD2. The germline V gene has CDR1 MNHNS and CDR2 SASEGT. This CDR3 is 15 amino acids long. V shed 8 bases and J 4 bases; nucleotides not matched to a gene: 10. The CDR3 sequence is CASRMIAGASDTQYF. The CDR3 bases are TGTGCCAGCCGGATGATAGCGGGAGCATCAGATACGCAGTATTTT.

In this sample, this clonotype turned up many times. The V and J genes are TRBV6-1 and TRBJ2-7, with TRBD2 as a possible D gene (5 bases). V was clipped by 6 bases and J by 4 bases, with 19 bases between them. CDR1 is MNHNS, CDR2 SASEGT, per germline. The CDR3 is 15 residues long. CDR3 sequence (DNA): TGTGCCAGCAGCAAGACCGGGATAACATGGTACGAGCAGTACTTC. This codes for CASSKTGITWYEQYF.

In its sample, this clonotype was seen many times. J is TRBJ1-4 and V is TRBV12-3 or TRBV12-4; D is perhaps TRBD1 (5 bases). This CDR3 has 15 amino acids. Deletions cut 6 bases from V and 4 bases from J, with 15 bases between. The CDR3 region has the DNA TGTGCCAGCAGCCCCGGCGGGACGCGTAATGAAAAACTGTTTTTT. It specifies CASSPGGTRNEKLFF.

This clonotype turned up a few times. This chain uses TRBV10-3 with TRBJ1-4; 8 bases map to TRBD1. Germline V lookup: CDR1 ENHRY, CDR2 SYGVKD. V was pared by 11 bases and J by 7 bases, with 9 bases of the junction left unmatched. The CDR3 length is 13 residues. CDR3 DNA sequence: TGTGCCGTGGGGACAGGAACGAGTGAAAAACTGTTTTTT. This encodes CAVGTGTSEKLFF.

This clonotype was seen repeatedly, ten times or more. The CDR3: CASSPGLANDEQYF. CDR3 nucleotide sequence: TGTGCCAGCAGCCCGGGACTAGCGAACGACGAGCAGTACTTC. The V call is TRBV7-3, the J call TRBJ2-7; TRBD2 agrees at 10 bases. V trimming: 5 bases; J trimming: 5 bases; junction bases outside the gene matches: 6. CDR1 is SGHTA and CDR2 is FQGTGA in the germline V gene. The CDR3 sequence is 14 residues long.

This clonotype has at least ten counts. The chain has TRBV10-3 and TRBJ2-7; TRBD2 agrees at 10 bases. V gave up 0 bases and J gave up 3 bases; unmatched junction bases: 5. The CDR3 contains 16 residues. Germline CDR1 is ENHRY and CDR2 is SYGVKD. The CDR3 loop is CAISESLASGSYEQYF. CDR3 nucleotide sequence: TGTGCCATCAGTGAGTCGTTGGCTAGCGGGAGCTACGAGCAGTACTTC.

Many counts were recorded for this clonotype. This sequence joins TRBV27 and TRBJ2-7; D may be TRBD2 (6 bases). V was pared by 2 bases and J by 4 bases, with 12 bases between. CDR1 MNHEY and CDR2 SMNVEV come from the germline V gene (reference sequence). This CDR3 region has 14 residues. The CDR3, as DNA: TGTGCCAGCAGTTTAAAGCGGGCGGGGTACGAGCAGTACTTC. It is translated as CASSLKRAGYEQYF.

The genes are TRBV13 and TRBJ2-1; 10 bases are a match to TRBD2. V shed 0 bases and J 5 bases; nucleotides not matched to a gene: 4. The CDR3 spans 16 residues. Germline V gene data show CDR1 as PRHDT and CDR2 as FYEKMQ (reference sequence). The CDR3 loop is CASSLGASGRDNEQFF. The CDR3 nucleotides read TGTGCCAGCAGCTTAGGGGCTAGCGGGAGAGACAATGAGCAGTTCTTC. Using reference TRBV13 and TRBJ2-1 for the parts outside the CDR3, the full variable domain is AAGVIQSPRHLIKEKRETATLKCYPIPRHDTVYWYQQGPGQDPQFLISFYEKMQSDKGSIPDRFSAQQFSDYHSELNMSSLELGDSALYFCASSLGASGRDNEQFFGPGTRLTVL.

There are many counts of this clonotype. The J gene is TRBJ2-5, the V gene TRBV7-9, with TRBD2 matching 14 bases. The germline CDR1 and CDR2 sequences are SEHNR and FQNEAQ (reference sequence). This CDR3 has 18 residues. The V segment lost 4 bases and the J segment 5 bases; nucleotides outside the gene matches: 12. The CDR3 loop is CASSSWAGTSGSWETQYF. Here the CDR3 DNA reads TGTGCCAGCAGCTCCTGGGCAGGGACTAGCGGGAGTTGGGAGACCCAGTACTTC.

In its sample, this clonotype was seen many times. This chain uses TRBV28 with TRBJ2-7; 10 bases align to TRBD1. Per germline, CDR1 MDHEN and CDR2 SYDVKM. CDR3 length: 15 amino acids. The ends lost 6 bases at V and 2 bases at J; junction bases unmatched: 7. DNA of the CDR3: TGTGCCAGCAGGCCACCGGGACAGGGGCCCTACGAGCAGTACTTC. Amino acids: CASRPPGQGPYEQYF.

This clonotype was observed at least ten times. The chain carries TRBV6-5 and TRBJ2-7; a possible D gene is TRBD2 (5 bases). This CDR3 contains 15 residues. Germline CDR1 MNHEY, CDR2 SVGAGI. Trimming cost V 3 bases and J 2 bases, with 14 bases left between them. Here the CDR3 reads CASSYDPPGAYEQYF. The CDR3, as DNA: TGTGCCAGCAGTTATGACCCTCCCGGGGCCTACGAGCAGTACTTC.

This clonotype was recorded many times. V and J are TRBV2 and TRBJ2-1; D might be TRBD2 (7 bases). The V gene lost 3 bases and the J gene lost 5 bases, with 29 bases spanning the gap. The CDR3 covers 20 residues. CDR1 SNHLY and CDR2 FYNNEI come from the germline V gene. The chain's CDR3 is CASSERDILFRLAEHNEQFF. CDR3 nucleotide sequence: TGTGCCAGCAGTGAGAGGGACATACTATTTCGGCTAGCGGAACACAATGAGCAGTTCTTC.